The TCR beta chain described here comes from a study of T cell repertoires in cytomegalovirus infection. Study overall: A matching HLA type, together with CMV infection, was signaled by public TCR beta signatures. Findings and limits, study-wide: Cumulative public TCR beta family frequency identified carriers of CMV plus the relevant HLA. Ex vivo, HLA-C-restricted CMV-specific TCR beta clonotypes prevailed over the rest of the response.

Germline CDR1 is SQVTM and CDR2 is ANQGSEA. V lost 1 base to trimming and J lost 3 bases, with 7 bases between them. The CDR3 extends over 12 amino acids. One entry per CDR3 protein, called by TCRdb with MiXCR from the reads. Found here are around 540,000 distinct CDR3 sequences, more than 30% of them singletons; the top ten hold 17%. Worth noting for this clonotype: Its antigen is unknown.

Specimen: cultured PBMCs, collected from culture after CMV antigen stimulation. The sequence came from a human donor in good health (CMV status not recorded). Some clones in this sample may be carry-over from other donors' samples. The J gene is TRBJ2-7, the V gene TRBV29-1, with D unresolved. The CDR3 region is CSVEGRNYEQYF. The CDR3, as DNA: TGCAGCGTTGAAGGACGGAACTACGAGCAGTACTTC.